Sequencing of this T cell receptor (beta chain) was carried out in a study of blood T cell repertoires in COVID-19. Study summary: Acute and convalescent COVID-19 samples came from the United States, Italy and Spain. The cDNA or gDNA used as material had been derived from T cells, B-cell-depleted T cells, or PBMCs.

V gave up 0 bases and J gave up 1 base, with 9 bases separating them. Germline CDR1 is GTSNPN and CDR2 is SVGIG (reference sequence). The CDR3 totals 14 residues. As processed by the authors: Nucleated cell counts were estimated from reference gene primer amplification. The protocol was immunoSEQ multiplex PCR, while the TCRdb copy is restricted to in-frame clones and leaves out a portion. From that table come the V and J calls and clone size; the DNA was used to work out D and trimming. The sample lists 35,000 to 55,000 clones, 90% occurring once. The specimen sequenced was peripheral blood. This clonotype originated in a man aged 50 to 60 with active COVID-19. V and J are TRBV30 and TRBJ1-2; D is unclear. CDR3 DNA: TGTGCCTGGAGTGTGGGGAGGCTTAACTATGGCTACACCTTC. It translates to CAWSVGRLNYGYTF.